A single sample gave rise to the 30 T cell receptor beta chains below, sequenced in a study of identical twins. TCRdb reanalysed the 5' RACE reads using MiXCR and keeps one entry per CDR3 protein. Of some 1,700,000 distinct CDR3 sequences listed, roughly a third are singletons. Sequencing used cord blood. The receptors shown here come from a newborn girl in good health.

The chain employs TRBV10-3 and TRBJ2-3; a possible D gene is TRBD2 (6 bases). Trimming removed 10 bases from V and 2 bases from J, with 13 bases in between. This CDR3 is 13 amino acids long. Germline V gene sequence: CDR1 ENHRY, CDR2 SYGVKD. The CDR3 DNA reads as TGTGCCACCGGGGGTGTTGCCACAGATACGCAGTATTTT. This encodes CATGGVATDTQYF.

This clonotype was recorded at least ten times. The V call is TRBV5-1, the J call TRBJ2-1; D may be TRBD2 (6 bases). With 8 bases removed from V and 4 bases from J, the gap between germline ends came to 10 bases. The germline V gene encodes CDR1 SGHRS and CDR2 YFSETQ. The CDR3 sequence is 12 residues long. The CDR3 here is CASGGGYNEQFF. The CDR3 nucleotides are TGCGCCAGTGGTGGGGGGTACAATGAGCAGTTCTTC.

The gene calls are TRBV20-1 and TRBJ2-1; perhaps TRBD2 as D (5 bases). The germline V gene encodes CDR1 DFQATT and CDR2 SNEGSKA (reference sequence). This CDR3 is 15 amino acids long. Trimming cost V 3 bases and J 6 bases, with 18 bases left between them. The CDR3 region has the DNA TGCAGTGCTAGGACTATTGGGGTTGGAACCAATGAGCAGTTCTTC. It is translated as CSARTIGVGTNEQFF.

V is TRBV20-1 and J is TRBJ1-5, with 12 bases identical to TRBD1. Per the germline V gene, CDR1 is DFQATT and CDR2 is SNEGSKA (reference sequence). J was trimmed by 6 bases and V by 7 bases; bases with no gene match: 4. The CDR3 covers 13 residues. In DNA, the CDR3 is TGCAGTGGGGGGACAGGGGGCGTTCAGCCCCAGCATTTT. As protein: CSGGTGGVQPQHF.

The chain carries TRBV24-1 and TRBJ1-2; 8 positions match TRBD1. The CDR3 consists of 16 residues. V trimming: 2 bases; J trimming: 1 base; junction bases outside the gene matches: 5. Looked up from germline, CDR1 is KGHDR and CDR2 is SFDVKD. The CDR3 DNA reads as TGTGCCACCAGTGATTCTGGACAGGGATTTAACTATGGCTACACCTTC. This translates into CATSDSGQGFNYGYTF.

The V call is TRBV19, the J call TRBJ2-1, with D unclear. V was clipped by 1 base and J by 9 bases, with 4 bases between them. The CDR3 is made up of 11 amino acids. The germline CDR1 and CDR2 sequences are LNHDA and SQIVND (reference sequence). In DNA, the CDR3 is TGTGCCAGTAGTATAGGGTCTGAGCAGTTCTTC. Its translation: CASSIGSEQFF.

CDR3 loop: CAGTTMAGELFF. CDR3 bases: TGTGCCGGCACGACTATGGCCGGGGAGCTGTTTTTT. The rearrangement joins TRBV2 to TRBJ2-2; D perhaps matches TRBD2 (5 bases). The CDR3 contains 12 residues. Germline-derived CDR1 and CDR2 are SNHLY and FYNNEI. Between the trimmed V and J ends, which lost 11 bases and 6 bases, there was a span of 13 bases.

This clonotype was observed a handful of times. The chain uses TRBV6-1 and TRBJ2-2, with D possibly being TRBD1 (6 bases). V was trimmed by 7 bases and J by 4 bases, leaving 22 bases between them. CDR1 is MNHNS and CDR2 is SASEGT in the germline V gene. The CDR3 covers 17 residues. CDR3 amino acids: CASTKKVWTDFTGELFF. The CDR3 DNA reads as TGTGCCAGCACCAAAAAGGTTTGGACAGACTTCACCGGGGAGCTGTTTTTT.

Notes on this clonotype: Germline and junction disagree at one end, which may indicate a read error. The J gene is TRBJ2-3, the V gene TRBV27; 7 bases fit TRBD1. The germline V gene has CDR1 MNHEY and CDR2 SMNVEV (reference sequence). This CDR3 has 17 residues. The chain's CDR3 is CASSLSSRDSSTDTQYF. The CDR3 nucleotides read TGTGCCAGCAGTCTATCCAGCCGGGACAGCTCCACAGATACGCAGTATTTT.

This clonotype was counted a few times. The J gene is TRBJ2-3, the V gene TRBV10-3, with D perhaps given as TRBD1 or TRBD2 (6 bases each). Germline V gene lookup returns CDR1 ENHRY and CDR2 SYGVKD. CDR3 size: 15 residues. With 2 bases removed from V and 5 bases from J, the gap between germline ends came to 14 bases. CDR3 loop: CAISEPQQGGDTQYF. As DNA, the CDR3 is TGTGCCATCAGTGAGCCCCAACAGGGAGGAGATACGCAGTATTTT.

This clonotype was observed many times. This chain joins TRBV29-1 and TRBJ2-1; D ambiguous. The CDR3 has 14 amino acids. V was pared by 4 bases and J by 2 bases, with 12 bases between. From germline, CDR1 is SQVTM and CDR2 ANQGSEA. CDR3 protein: CSVGPRYPYNEQFF. CDR3 nucleotide sequence: TGCAGCGTTGGCCCTAGGTACCCCTACAATGAGCAGTTCTTC.

This clonotype was seen more than once but under ten times. This chain joins TRBV7-2 and TRBJ1-5, with a weak D call TRBD1 (6 bases). The CDR3 is 15 residues long. The ends were cut back, 3 bases at V and 7 bases at J, with 16 bases in the middle. Looked up from germline, CDR1 is SGHTA and CDR2 is FQGNSA. The CDR3 spells CASSFTQIRGQPQHF. The CDR3 region has the DNA TGTGCCAGCAGCTTTACCCAAATCAGGGGACAGCCCCAGCATTTT.

The V gene is TRBV18, the J gene TRBJ2-6, with D unclear. Germline CDR1 and CDR2: KGHSH and LQKENI. V was cut by 3 bases and J by 3 bases, with 9 bases left in between. CDR3 length: 15 residues. The CDR3, as DNA: TGTGCCAGCTCACCGGCCTCTGTTGGGGCCAACGTCCTGACTTTC. Residues: CASSPASVGANVLTF.

This clonotype was recorded at least ten times. This chain uses TRBV12-3 or TRBV12-4 with TRBJ2-4; possibly TRBD1 for D (6 bases). The ends were cut back, 5 bases at V and 11 bases at J, with 22 bases in the middle. The CDR3 is 15 amino acids. In DNA form, the CDR3 reads TGTGCCAGCAGTCCGACGGGACACGGTCGTTCGGTTCAGTACTTC. Translated, it gives CASSPTGHGRSVQYF.

The chain combines TRBV12-3 or TRBV12-4 with TRBJ2-2, with D perhaps matching TRBD1 (6 bases). The CDR3 spans 15 residues. Deletions cut 7 bases from V and 5 bases from J, with 17 bases between. The CDR3 spells CASIESRGKTGELFF. Written as DNA, the CDR3 is TGTGCCAGCATTGAATCAAGGGGGAAAACCGGGGAGCTGTTTTTT.

A remark on this clonotype: One junction end disagrees with the germline gene, perhaps due to a read error. This sequence joins TRBV7-6 and TRBJ2-1; 10 bases line up with TRBD2. The germline V gene has CDR1 SGHVS and CDR2 FNYEAQ. The CDR3 spans 16 residues. This CDR3 is CAGSFSGGPSYNEQFF. CDR3 DNA: TGTGCCGGCAGCTTTAGCGGGGGGCCTTCCTACAATGAGCAGTTCTTC.

This chain links TRBV24-1 with TRBJ1-5; TRBD1 aligns across 9 bases. Per the germline V gene, CDR1 is KGHDR and CDR2 is SFDVKD. Trimming took 8 bases from V and 9 from J; bases not matched to a gene: 22. CDR3 length equals 18 residues. The CDR3 sequence is CATTKYRDRAITMGPQHF. DNA of the CDR3: TGTGCCACCACTAAATACCGGGACAGGGCCATTACTATGGGGCCCCAGCATTTT.

This clonotype was picked up a small number of times. The chain couples TRBV20-1 to TRBJ1-4; 10 positions match TRBD1. V lost 4 bases, J lost 5 bases, and 1 base stayed unmatched. CDR3 length: 13 amino acids. Germline V gene lookup returns CDR1 DFQATT and CDR2 SNEGSKA (reference sequence). CDR3 DNA sequence: TGCAGTGCTAAGGGACAGGGGAATGAAAAACTGTTTTTT. Encoded protein: CSAKGQGNEKLFF.

The chain is built from TRBV12-3 or TRBV12-4 and TRBJ2-3; a weak D match, TRBD2 (6 bases). V was clipped by 2 bases and J by 3 bases, with 9 bases between them. The CDR3 extends over 14 amino acids. This chain's CDR3 is CASSLNLATDTQYF. The CDR3, as DNA: TGTGCCAGCAGTTTAAACCTAGCGACAGATACGCAGTATTTT.

The J gene is TRBJ2-1, the V gene TRBV7-2; D is perhaps TRBD2 (5 bases). The CDR3 length is 16 residues. Trimming stripped 1 base from V and 2 bases from J, with 12 bases between. The germline V gene encodes CDR1 SGHTA and CDR2 FQGNSA. CDR3 nucleotide sequence: TGTGCCAGCAGCTTAGGTGGGGAGCCGACCTACAATGAGCAGTTCTTC. Translating gives CASSLGGEPTYNEQFF.

The CDR3 DNA follows: TGTGCCAGCAGCCGGACTAGTTCCCCTGGGGCCAACGTCCTGACTTTC. This gives the protein CASSRTSSPGANVLTF. The chain joins TRBV2 to TRBJ2-6; 7 bases fit TRBD2. Germline V gives CDR1 SNHLY, CDR2 FYNNEI. The CDR3 extends over 16 amino acids. Germline trimming cut 6 bases from V and 2 bases from J; bases unmatched to any gene: 7. The full variable domain, with the rest looked up from reference TRBV2 and TRBJ2-6, is EPEVTQTPSHQVTQMGQEVILRCVPISNHLYFYWYRQILGQKVEFLVSFYNNEISEKSEIFDDQFSVERPDGSNFTLKIRSTKLEDSAMYFCASSRTSSPGANVLTFGAGSRLTVL.

The sample holds a few counts of this clonotype. The chain is built from TRBV14 and TRBJ2-1; 7 positions match TRBD2. CDR1 and CDR2 (germline): SGHDN, FVKESK. The length of the CDR3 is 17 residues. Trimming cost V 4 bases and J 4 bases; bases outside gene matches: 13. CDR3 nucleotides: TGTGCCAGCAGCCGGCTTAGGGAGGGATTCCATTACAATGAGCAGTTCTTC. It codes for CASSRLREGFHYNEQFF.

The chain couples TRBV4-2 to TRBJ2-1, with 14 bases matching TRBD2. Germline lookup yields CDR1 LGHNA and CDR2 YNFKEQ. After removal of 1 base from V and 4 bases from J, the junction contained 12 bases not matched to a gene. The CDR3 is 20 amino acids. The CDR3 DNA sequence: TGTGCCAGCAGCCAAGGACTAGCGGGAGGGACACAATTCGGTTACAATGAGCAGTTCTTC. The encoded protein is CASSQGLAGGTQFGYNEQFF.

The chain links TRBV18 to TRBJ1-1; D is possibly TRBD1 (5 bases). The germline V gene encodes CDR1 KGHSH and CDR2 LQKENI. V was shortened by 3 bases and J by 9 bases, with 14 bases between the two germline ends. This CDR3 region has 13 residues. This CDR3 reads CASSPQEGAKAFF. The DNA for the CDR3 is TGTGCCAGCTCACCCCAGGAAGGGGCCAAAGCTTTCTTT. Supplemented by reference TRBV18 and TRBJ1-1, the full variable domain reads NAGVMQNPRHLVRRRGQEARLRCSPMKGHSHVYWYRQLPEEGLKFMVYLQKENIIDESGMPKERFSAEFPKEGPSILRIQQVVRGDSAAYFCASSPQEGAKAFFGQGTRLTVV.

In its sample, this clonotype was seen a few times. The chain combines TRBV5-1 with TRBJ2-2; 12 nucleotides line up with TRBD2. CDR1 and CDR2 from the germline V gene are SGHRS and YFSETQ. J was trimmed by 3 bases and V by 2 bases; bases with no gene match: 2. This CDR3 is 16 amino acids long. Here the CDR3 DNA reads TGCGCCAGCAGCTTCGGGACTAGCGGGTACACCGGGGAGCTGTTTTTT. Translating gives CASSFGTSGYTGELFF.

The genes are TRBV20-1 and TRBJ2-1; TRBD1 is a possible D gene (8 bases). V was trimmed by 3 bases and J by 2 bases, leaving 26 bases between them. Germline V gene lookup returns CDR1 DFQATT and CDR2 SNEGSKA (reference sequence). This CDR3 is 19 amino acids long. Here the CDR3 DNA reads TGCAGTGCTAGGGGACTCAGGGGGCTACGAGCGGGGCCCTACAATGAGCAGTTCTTC. Translated, it gives CSARGLRGLRAGPYNEQFF.

This clonotype was detected ten times or more. The V call is TRBV10-3, the J call TRBJ1-6; perhaps TRBD1 as D (6 bases). V was clipped by 4 bases and J by 4 bases, with 14 bases between them. CDR1 is ENHRY, CDR2 SYGVKD, per germline. The CDR3 has 16 amino acids. The CDR3, as DNA: TGTGCCATCAGTGCCGGGCAGGGGAAATATAATTCACCCCTCCACTTT. This translates into CAISAGQGKYNSPLHF.

In this sample, this clonotype turned up a few times. The genes are TRBV20-1 and TRBJ1-2, with D possibly being TRBD1 (5 bases). Germline loops: CDR1 DFQATT, CDR2 SNEGSKA (reference sequence). The CDR3 extends over 15 amino acids. The V and J ends lost 4 bases and 5 bases respectively, with 20 bases between them. The CDR3 bases are TGCAGTGCTAAGGAACAGGTGAAGGCGATATATGGCTACACCTTC. Protein: CSAKEQVKAIYGYTF.

This clonotype has just a few counts. The rearrangement joins TRBV15 to TRBJ2-7; 8 bases align to TRBD2. V trimming: 0 bases; J trimming: 3 bases; junction bases outside the gene matches: 7. This CDR3 contains 16 residues. Per the germline V gene, CDR1 is LNHNV and CDR2 is YYDKDF (reference sequence). The CDR3 spells CATSRDGGLGVYEQYF. The CDR3 bases are TGTGCCACCAGCAGAGATGGGGGACTAGGGGTCTACGAGCAGTACTTC.

This clonotype was seen only once. The chain has TRBV4-2 and TRBJ1-6, with D tentatively TRBD1 (5 bases). Trimming took off 4 bases at V and 2 bases at J, with 24 bases between the two ends. This CDR3 has 20 residues. Germline V lookup: CDR1 LGHNA, CDR2 YNFKEQ. The CDR3 bases are TGTGCCAGCAGCCGAGATCGGGTCTCGGGGGGATTAACCTATAATTCACCCCTCCACTTT. Protein sequence: CASSRDRVSGGLTYNSPLHF.